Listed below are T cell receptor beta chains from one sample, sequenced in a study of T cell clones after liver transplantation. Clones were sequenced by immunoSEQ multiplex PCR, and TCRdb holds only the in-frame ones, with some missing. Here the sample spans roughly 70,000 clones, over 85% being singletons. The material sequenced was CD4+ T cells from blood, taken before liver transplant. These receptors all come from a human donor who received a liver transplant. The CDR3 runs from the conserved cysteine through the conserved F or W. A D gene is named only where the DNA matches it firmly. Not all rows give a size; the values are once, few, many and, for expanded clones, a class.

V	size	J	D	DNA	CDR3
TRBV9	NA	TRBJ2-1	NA	TGTGCCAGCAGCTACGAAGGCGCCCTGGGGCAGTTCTTC	CASSYEGALGQFF
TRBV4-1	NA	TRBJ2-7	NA	TGCGCCAGCAGCCAAGAGGTAGGGGGCCTAGCGAGAGACGAGCAGTACTTC	CASSQEVGGLARDEQYF
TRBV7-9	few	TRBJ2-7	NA	TGTGCCAGCAGCTCGTGGCTGGGCAGGAGGCCCTACGAGCAGTACTTC	CASSSWLGRRPYEQYF
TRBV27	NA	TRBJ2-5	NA	TGTGCCAGCGGACCCGTGCCGTTACAGTACTTC	CASGPVPLQYF
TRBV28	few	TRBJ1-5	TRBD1	TGTGCCAGCAAGCGACTCGGGACAGGAGCTAGCAATCAGCCCCAGCATTTT	CASKRLGTGASNQPQHF
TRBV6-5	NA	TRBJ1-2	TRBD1	TGTGCCAGCAGTTCCCATCGACAGGGGGACTATGGCTACACCTTC	CASSSHRQGDYGYTF
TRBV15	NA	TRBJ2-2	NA	TGTGCCACCAGCAGAGACCAGTGGCGAGGGAACACCGGGGAGCTGTTTTTT	CATSRDQWRGNTGELFF
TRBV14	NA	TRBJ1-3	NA	TGTGCCAGCAGCCACCCTTCCTCACCAAGGGACGGAAACACCATATATTTT	CASSHPSSPRDGNTIYF
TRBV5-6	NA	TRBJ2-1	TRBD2	TGTGCCAGCAGCCTAGGACTAGCGGGAGACAATGAGCAGTTCTTC	CASSLGLAGDNEQFF
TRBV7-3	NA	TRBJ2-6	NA	TGTGCCAGCAGCTCCGATTCTGGGGCCAACGTCCTGACTTTC	CASSSDSGANVLTF
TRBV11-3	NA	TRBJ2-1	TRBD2	TGTGCCAGCAGTGAGGACGGGAGGGCTCCCTACAATGAGCAGTTCTTC	CASSEDGRAPYNEQFF
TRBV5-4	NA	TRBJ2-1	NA	TGTGCCAGCAGCTTCGAGCGGATTGAGCAGTTCTTC	CASSFERIEQFF
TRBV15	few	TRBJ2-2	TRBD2	TGTGCCACCAGCAGAGCTCCCCTAGCGGGAGGGCCGAACACCGGGGAGCTGTTTTTT	CATSRAPLAGGPNTGELFF
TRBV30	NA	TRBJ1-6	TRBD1	TGTGCCTGGAGCATAGCCCGCGGGACAGCTTTTAATTCACCCCTCCACTTT	CAWSIARGTAFNSPLHF
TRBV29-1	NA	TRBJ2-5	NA	TGCAGCCCTGGAGACCAAGAGACCCAGTACTTC	CSPGDQETQYF
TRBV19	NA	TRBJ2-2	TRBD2	TGTGCCAGTAGTATACCGACTAGCGGGAATCCCGGGGAGCTGTTTTTT	CASSIPTSGNPGELFF
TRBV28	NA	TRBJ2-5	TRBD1	TGTGCCAGCAGCCCGACGGGACAGGGATCAGAGACCCAGTACTTC	CASSPTGQGSETQYF
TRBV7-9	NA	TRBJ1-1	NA	TGTGCCAGCTCACTTAAGGTAAACACTGAAGCTTTCTTT	CASSLKVNTEAFF
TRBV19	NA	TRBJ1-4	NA	TGTGCCAGTAGTATAGTCCAACAGGGCGGTGAAAAACTGTTTTTT	CASSIVQQGGEKLFF
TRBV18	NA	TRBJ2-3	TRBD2	TGTGCCAGCTCACCGACTAGCGGGAGGGCTTCAGATACGCAGTATTTT	CASSPTSGRASDTQYF
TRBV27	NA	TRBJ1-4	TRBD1	TGTGCCAGCAGTACTTACAGGGGGGATAATGAAAAACTGTTTTTT	CASSTYRGDNEKLFF
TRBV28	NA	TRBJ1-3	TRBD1	TGTGCCAGCAGTTTTAGGACAGGTGGAAACACCATATATTTT	CASSFRTGGNTIYF
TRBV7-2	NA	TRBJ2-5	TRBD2	TGTGCCAGCATGGGAGGGCTAGCGGGAGATCGGGAGACCCAGTACTTC	CASMGGLAGDRETQYF
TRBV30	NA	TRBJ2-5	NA	TGTGCCTGGAGTGGAGGGGGAAGAGAGACCCAGTACTTC	CAWSGGGRETQYF
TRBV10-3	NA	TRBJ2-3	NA	TGTGCCATCAGTGAGTCGAGTCAGATCGCAGATACGCAGTATTTT	CAISESSQIADTQYF
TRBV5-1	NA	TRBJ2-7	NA	TGCGCCAGCAGCGAACGAGGGGGAGGTCTCGAGCAGTACTTC	CASSERGGGLEQYF
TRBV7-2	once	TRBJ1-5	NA	TGTGCCAGCAGCTTAGACTGGCGGCTCAATCAGCCCCAGCATTTT	CASSLDWRLNQPQHF
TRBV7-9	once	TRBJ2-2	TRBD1	TGTGCCAGCAGCCCATTTCGGACAGGGAGAACCGGGGAGCTGTTTTTT	CASSPFRTGRTGELFF
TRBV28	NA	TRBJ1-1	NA	TGTGCCAGCAGGCTGTTCACTGAAGCTTTCTTT	CASRLFTEAFF
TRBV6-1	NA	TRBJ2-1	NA	TGTGCCAGCAGTGTCCACCCCCTTCCTGGGGAAAATGAGCAGTTCTTC	CASSVHPLPGENEQFF
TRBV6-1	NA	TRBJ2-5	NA	TGTGCCAGCACTCGGGACTTGACCCAAGAGACCCAGTACTTC	CASTRDLTQETQYF
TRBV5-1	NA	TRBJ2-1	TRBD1	TGCGCCAGCAGTTTCGACAGGGGGGAGATCTACAATGAGCAGTTCTTC	CASSFDRGEIYNEQFF
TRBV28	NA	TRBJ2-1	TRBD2	TGTGCCAGCAGTCCTTTCAGCGGGAGGTCTTACAATGAGCAGTTCTTC	CASSPFSGRSYNEQFF
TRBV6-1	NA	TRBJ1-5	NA	TGTGCCAGCAGGCGAGCCGGGCGCAATCAGCCCCAGCATTTT	CASRRAGRNQPQHF
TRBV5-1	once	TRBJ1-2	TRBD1	TGCGCCAGCAGGGGGACAGTGGCCTCTAGCTATGGCTACACCTTC	CASRGTVASSYGYTF
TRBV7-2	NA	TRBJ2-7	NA	TGTGCCAGCAGCGCAAGCGGGCCCGCCTACGAGCAGTACTTC	CASSASGPAYEQYF
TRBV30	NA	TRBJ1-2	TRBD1	TGTGCCTGGAGTCGGGACAGTAACTATGGCTACACCTTC	CAWSRDSNYGYTF
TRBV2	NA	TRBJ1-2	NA	TGTGCCAGCAGTGAGGGGCAAAACTATGGCTACACCTTC	CASSEGQNYGYTF
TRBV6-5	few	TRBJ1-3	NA	TGTGCCAGCAGTTCCAATACAGGGTTTGGAAACACCATATATTTT	CASSSNTGFGNTIYF
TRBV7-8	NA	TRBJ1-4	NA	TGTGCCAGCAGCGAAGGTGAAAAACTGTTTTTT	CASSEGEKLFF
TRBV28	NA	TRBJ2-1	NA	TGTGCCAGCAGCCAGGGGACATCTAGCGGTACCTACAATGAGCAGTTCTTC	CASSQGTSSGTYNEQFF
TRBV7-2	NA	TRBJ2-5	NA	TGTGCCAGCAGCTTCGGAGTCCAAGAGACCCAGTACTTC	CASSFGVQETQYF
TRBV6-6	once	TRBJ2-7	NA	TGTGCCAGCTCCAGGGGACACTACGAGCAGTACTTC	CASSRGHYEQYF
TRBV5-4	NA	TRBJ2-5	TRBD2	TGTGCCAGCAGCGAAAGGACTAGCGGGGAGACCCAGTACTTC	CASSERTSGETQYF